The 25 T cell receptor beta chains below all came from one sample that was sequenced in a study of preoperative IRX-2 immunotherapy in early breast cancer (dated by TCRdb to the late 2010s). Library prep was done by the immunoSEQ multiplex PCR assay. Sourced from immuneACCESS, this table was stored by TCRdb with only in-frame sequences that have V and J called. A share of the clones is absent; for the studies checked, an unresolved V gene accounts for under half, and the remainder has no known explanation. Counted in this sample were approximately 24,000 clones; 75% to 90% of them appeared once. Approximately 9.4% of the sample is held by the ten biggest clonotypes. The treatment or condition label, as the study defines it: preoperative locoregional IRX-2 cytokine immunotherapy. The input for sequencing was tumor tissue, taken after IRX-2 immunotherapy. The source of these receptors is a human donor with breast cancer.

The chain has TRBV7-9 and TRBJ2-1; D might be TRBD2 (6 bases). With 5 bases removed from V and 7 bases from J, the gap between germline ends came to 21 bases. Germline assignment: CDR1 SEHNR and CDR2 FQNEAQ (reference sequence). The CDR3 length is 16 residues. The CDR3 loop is CASSRRRDRRLNEQFF. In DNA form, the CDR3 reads TGTGCCAGCAGCCGGCGGCGGGACCGGAGACTTAATGAGCAGTTCTTC.

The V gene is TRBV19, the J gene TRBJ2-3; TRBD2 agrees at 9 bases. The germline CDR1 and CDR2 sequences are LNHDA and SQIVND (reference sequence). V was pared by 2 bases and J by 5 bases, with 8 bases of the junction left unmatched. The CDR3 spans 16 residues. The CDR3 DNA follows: TGTGCCAGTAGTATAAGTCAAGGTAGCGGGAGAGATACGCAGTATTTT. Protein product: CASSISQGSGRDTQYF. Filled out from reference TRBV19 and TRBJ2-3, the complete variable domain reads DGGITQSPKYLFRKEGQNVTLSCEQNLNHDAMYWYRQDPGQGLRLIYYSQIVNDFQKGDIAEGYSVSREKKESFPLTVTSAQKNPTAFYLCASSISQGSGRDTQYFGPGTRLTVL.

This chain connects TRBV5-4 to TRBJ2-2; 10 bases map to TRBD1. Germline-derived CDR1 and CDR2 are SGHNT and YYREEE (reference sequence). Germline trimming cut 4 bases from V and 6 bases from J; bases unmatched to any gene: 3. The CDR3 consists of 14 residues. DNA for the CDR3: TGTGCCAGCAGCCCCGGGACAGGGGCCGGGGAGCTGTTTTTT. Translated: CASSPGTGAGELFF.

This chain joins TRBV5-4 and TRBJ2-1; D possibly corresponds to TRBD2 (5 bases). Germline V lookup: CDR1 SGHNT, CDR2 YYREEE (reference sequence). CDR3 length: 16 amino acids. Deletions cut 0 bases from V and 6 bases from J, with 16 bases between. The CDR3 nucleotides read TGTGCCAGCAGCTTGGCCCTAGAGGGATCGGGCAATGAGCAGTTCTTC. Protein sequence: CASSLALEGSGNEQFF.

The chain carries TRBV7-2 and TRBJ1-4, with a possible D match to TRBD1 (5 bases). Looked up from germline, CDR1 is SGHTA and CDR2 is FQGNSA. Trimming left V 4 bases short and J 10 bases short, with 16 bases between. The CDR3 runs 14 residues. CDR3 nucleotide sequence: TGTGCCAGCAGCTCCCCTACTGATAGGGGAAAACTGTTTTTT. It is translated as CASSSPTDRGKLFF.

The CDR3 here is CASSLEGSNQPQHF. CDR3 DNA: TGTGCCAGCAGCTTGGAAGGGAGCAATCAGCCCCAGCATTTT. This chain connects TRBV5-8 to TRBJ1-5; D ambiguous. Germline loops: CDR1 SGHTS, CDR2 YDEGEE. The V end was cut by 0 bases, the J end by 1 base, with 5 bases between. The CDR3 length is 14 residues.

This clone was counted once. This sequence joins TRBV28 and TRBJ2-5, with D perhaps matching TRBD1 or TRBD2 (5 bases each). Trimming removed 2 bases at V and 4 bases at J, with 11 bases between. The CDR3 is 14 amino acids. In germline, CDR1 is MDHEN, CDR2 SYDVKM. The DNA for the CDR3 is TGTGCCAGCAGTTTAGGGGGTCGGGGAGAGACCCAGTACTTC. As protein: CASSLGGRGETQYF. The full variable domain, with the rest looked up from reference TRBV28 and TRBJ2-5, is DVKVTQSSRYLVKRTGEKVFLECVQDMDHENMFWYRQDPGLGLRLIYFSYDVKMKEKGDIPEGYSVSREKKERFSLILESASTNQTSMYLCASSLGGRGETQYFGPGTRLLVL.

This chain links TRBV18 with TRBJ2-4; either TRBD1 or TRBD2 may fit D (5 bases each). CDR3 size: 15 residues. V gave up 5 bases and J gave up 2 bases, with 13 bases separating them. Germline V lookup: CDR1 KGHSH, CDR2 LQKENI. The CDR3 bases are TGTGCCAGCTCATCCCGGGACGCGTCCAAAAACATTCAGTACTTC. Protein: CASSSRDASKNIQYF.

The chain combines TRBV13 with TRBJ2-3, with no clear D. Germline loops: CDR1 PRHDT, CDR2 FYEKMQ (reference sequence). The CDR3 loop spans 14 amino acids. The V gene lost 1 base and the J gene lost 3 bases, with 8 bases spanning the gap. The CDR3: CASSLVSRTDTQYF. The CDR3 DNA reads TGTGCCAGCAGCTTAGTGTCTAGAACAGATACGCAGTATTTT.

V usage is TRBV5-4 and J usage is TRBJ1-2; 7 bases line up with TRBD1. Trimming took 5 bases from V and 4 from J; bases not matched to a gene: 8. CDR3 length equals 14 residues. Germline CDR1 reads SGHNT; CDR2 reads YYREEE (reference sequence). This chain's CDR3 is CASRPGTVFYGYTF. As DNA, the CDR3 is TGTGCCAGCAGACCTGGGACAGTCTTCTATGGCTACACCTTC. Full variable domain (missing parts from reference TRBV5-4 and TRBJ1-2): ETGVTQSPTHLIKTRGQQVTLRCSSQSGHNTVSWYQQALGQGPQFIFQYYREEENGRGNFPPRFSGLQFPNYSSELNVNALELDDSALYLCASRPGTVFYGYTFGSGTRLTVV.

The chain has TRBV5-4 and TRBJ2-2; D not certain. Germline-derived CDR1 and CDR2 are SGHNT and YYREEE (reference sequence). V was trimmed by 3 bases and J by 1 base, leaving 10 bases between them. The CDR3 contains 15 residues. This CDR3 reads CASSSKLLNTGELFF. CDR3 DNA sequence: TGTGCCAGCAGCTCCAAGCTACTGAACACCGGGGAGCTGTTTTTT.

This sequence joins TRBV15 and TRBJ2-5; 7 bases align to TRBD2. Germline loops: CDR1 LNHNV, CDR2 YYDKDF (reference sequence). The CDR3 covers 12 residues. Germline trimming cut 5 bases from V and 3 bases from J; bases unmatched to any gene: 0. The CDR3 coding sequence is TGTGCCACCAGCGGGGGGGAAGAGACCCAGTACTTC. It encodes CATSGGEETQYF.

CDR3 DNA: TGCGCCAGCAGCCGAGAGGGCGGGCGTGTCGGGGAGCTGTTTTTT. It codes for CASSREGGRVGELFF. The chain combines TRBV5-1 with TRBJ2-2, with D possibly matching TRBD2 (5 bases). This CDR3 is 15 amino acids long. With 4 bases removed from V and 7 bases from J, the gap between germline ends came to 17 bases. From germline, CDR1 is SGHRS and CDR2 YFSETQ.

CDR3 region: CASSFGTFYSNQPQHF. The CDR3 nucleotides read TGTGCCAGCAGCTTCGGGACATTTTATAGCAATCAGCCCCAGCATTTT. The chain uses TRBV7-9 and TRBJ1-5; TRBD1 might be the D (6 bases). V was clipped by 3 bases and J by 0 bases, with 12 bases between them. The CDR3 has 16 residues. The germline V gene has CDR1 SEHNR and CDR2 FQNEAQ (reference sequence).

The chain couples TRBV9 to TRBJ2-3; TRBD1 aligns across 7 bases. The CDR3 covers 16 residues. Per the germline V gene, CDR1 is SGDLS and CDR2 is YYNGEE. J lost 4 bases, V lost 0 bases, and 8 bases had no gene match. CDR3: CASSVEAGGIADTQYF. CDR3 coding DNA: TGTGCCAGCAGCGTAGAGGCAGGGGGAATAGCAGATACGCAGTATTTT.

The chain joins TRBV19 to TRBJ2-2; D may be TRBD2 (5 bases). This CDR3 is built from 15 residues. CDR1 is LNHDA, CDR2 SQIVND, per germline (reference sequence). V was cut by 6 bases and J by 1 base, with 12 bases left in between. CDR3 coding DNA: TGTGCCAGTAGAAGGGTAGGGAGGAACACCGGGGAGCTGTTTTTT. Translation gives CASRRVGRNTGELFF.

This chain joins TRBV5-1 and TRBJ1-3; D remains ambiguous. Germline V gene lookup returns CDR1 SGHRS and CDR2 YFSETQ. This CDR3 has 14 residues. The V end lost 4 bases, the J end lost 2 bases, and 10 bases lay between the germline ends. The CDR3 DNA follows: TGCGCCAGCAGCCCCGAAGACCCTGGAAACACCATATATTTT. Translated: CASSPEDPGNTIYF.

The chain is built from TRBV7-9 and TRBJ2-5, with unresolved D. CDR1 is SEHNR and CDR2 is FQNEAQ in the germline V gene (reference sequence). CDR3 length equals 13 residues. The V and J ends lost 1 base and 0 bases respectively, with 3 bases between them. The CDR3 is CASSLDNQETQYF. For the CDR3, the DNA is TGTGCCAGCAGCTTAGACAACCAAGAGACCCAGTACTTC.

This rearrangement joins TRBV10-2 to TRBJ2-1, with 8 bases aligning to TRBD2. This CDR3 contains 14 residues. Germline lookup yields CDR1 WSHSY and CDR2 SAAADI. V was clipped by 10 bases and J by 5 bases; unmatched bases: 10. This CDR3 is CATQRAGVNNEQFF. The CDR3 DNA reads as TGCGCCACCCAGAGAGCGGGAGTCAACAATGAGCAGTTCTTC.

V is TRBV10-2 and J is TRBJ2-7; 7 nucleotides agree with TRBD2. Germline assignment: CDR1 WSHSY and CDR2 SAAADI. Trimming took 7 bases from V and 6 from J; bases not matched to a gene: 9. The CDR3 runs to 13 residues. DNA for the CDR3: TGCGCCAGCAAGCGGGACTCCCTCTCCGAGCAGTACTTC. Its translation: CASKRDSLSEQYF.

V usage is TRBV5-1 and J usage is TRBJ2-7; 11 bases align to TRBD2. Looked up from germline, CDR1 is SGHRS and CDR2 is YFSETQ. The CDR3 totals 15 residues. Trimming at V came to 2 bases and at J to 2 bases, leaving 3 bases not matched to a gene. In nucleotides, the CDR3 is TGCGCCAGCAGCTTCCTGACTAGCGGGACCTACGAGCAGTACTTC. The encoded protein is CASSFLTSGTYEQYF. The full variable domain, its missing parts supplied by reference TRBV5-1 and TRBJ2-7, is KAGVTQTPRYLIKTRGQQVTLSCSPISGHRSVSWYQQTPGQGLQFLFEYFSETQRNKGNFPGRFSGRQFSNSRSEMNVSTLELGDSALYLCASSFLTSGTYEQYFGPGTRLTVT.

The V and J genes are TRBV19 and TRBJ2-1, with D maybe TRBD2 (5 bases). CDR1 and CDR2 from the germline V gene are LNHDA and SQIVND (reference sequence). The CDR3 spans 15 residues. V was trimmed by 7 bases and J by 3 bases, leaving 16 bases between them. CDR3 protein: CASNPWGSGYNEQFF. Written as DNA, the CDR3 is TGTGCCAGTAACCCTTGGGGAAGCGGCTACAATGAGCAGTTCTTC.

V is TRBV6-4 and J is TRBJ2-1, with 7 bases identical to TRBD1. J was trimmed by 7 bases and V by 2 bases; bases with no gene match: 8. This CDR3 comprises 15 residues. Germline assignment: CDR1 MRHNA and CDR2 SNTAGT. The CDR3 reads CASSDDRVFSNEQFF. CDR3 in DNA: TGTGCCAGCAGTGACGACAGGGTGTTTAGTAATGAGCAGTTCTTC.

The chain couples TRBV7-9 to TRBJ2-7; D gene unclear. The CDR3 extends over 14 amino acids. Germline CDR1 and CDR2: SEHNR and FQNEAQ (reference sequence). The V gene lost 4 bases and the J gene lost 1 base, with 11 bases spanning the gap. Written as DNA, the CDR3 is TGTGCCAGCAGCTATACAGAGGTTTCCTACGAGCAGTACTTC. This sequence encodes CASSYTEVSYEQYF.

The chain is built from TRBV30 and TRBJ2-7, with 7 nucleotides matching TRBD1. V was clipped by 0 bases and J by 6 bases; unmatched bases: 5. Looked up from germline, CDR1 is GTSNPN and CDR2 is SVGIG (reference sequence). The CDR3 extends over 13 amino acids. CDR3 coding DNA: TGTGCCTGGAGTGTCAGGGGGATCCCCGAGCAGTACTTC. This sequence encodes CAWSVRGIPEQYF.